These 20 T cell receptor beta chains originate from one sample sequenced in a study of response to subunit inactivated influenza vaccine. TCRdb itself ran the RT-PCR reads through MiXCR, one entry per CDR3 protein. The repertoire holds more than 700,000 distinct CDR3 sequences, with 21% as singletons. The material sequenced was PBMCs from blood, taken roughly 5 days after vaccination. Receptors were obtained from a man between 45 and 60 years old who received an inactivated influenza vaccine.

The chain recombines TRBV7-2 with TRBJ2-3; D remains unclear. Germline-derived CDR1 and CDR2 are SGHTA and FQGNSA. V was pared by 1 base and J by 6 bases, with 11 bases between. The CDR3 runs to 14 residues. The CDR3 sequence: CASSLVLVSDTQYF. In DNA form, the CDR3 reads TGTGCCAGCAGCTTAGTCCTAGTCTCGGATACGCAGTATTTT.

In its sample, this clonotype was seen a few times. The V and J genes are TRBV9 and TRBJ2-5, with D possibly matching TRBD1 (5 bases). CDR1 SGDLS and CDR2 YYNGEE come from the germline V gene. The CDR3 runs 15 residues. The ends were cut back, 0 bases at V and 4 bases at J, with 13 bases in the middle. The CDR3 sequence: CASSVVGQSGETQYF. For the CDR3, the DNA is TGTGCCAGCAGCGTAGTGGGGCAGTCCGGAGAGACCCAGTACTTC.

The chain joins TRBV20-1 to TRBJ2-5, with TRBD1 matching over 7 bases. The CDR3 has 14 amino acids. After removal of 1 base from V and 6 bases from J, the junction contained 8 bases not matched to a gene. CDR1 is DFQATT, CDR2 SNEGSKA, per germline (reference sequence). CDR3 in DNA: TGCAGTGCTAGAGTAGGACAGGCGACCCAGACCCAGTACTTC. Its translation: CSARVGQATQTQYF.

This clonotype was seen only a few times. The genes are TRBV7-2 and TRBJ2-3, with 9 bases identical to TRBD2. J lost 6 bases, V lost 5 bases, and 12 bases had no gene match. Looked up from germline, CDR1 is SGHTA and CDR2 is FQGNSA. This CDR3 is built from 16 residues. CDR3 in DNA: TGTGCCAGCAGCATGATTAGCGGGAGCTTTTCGGATACGCAGTATTTT. This translates into CASSMISGSFSDTQYF.

V and J are TRBV24-1 and TRBJ2-7; D unresolved. CDR3 length: 13 amino acids. The V and J ends lost 1 base and 0 bases respectively, with 3 bases between them. Germline V gives CDR1 KGHDR, CDR2 SFDVKD. The CDR3 here is CATSDFSSYEQYF. DNA for the CDR3: TGTGCCACCAGTGATTTTTCCTCCTACGAGCAGTACTTC.

The J gene is TRBJ2-5, the V gene TRBV4-3, with D tentatively TRBD1 (6 bases). The CDR3 runs 15 residues. CDR1 LGHNA and CDR2 YSLEER come from the germline V gene. Trimming pared 0 bases from V and 9 bases from J, leaving 17 bases between. CDR3 sequence (DNA): TGCGCCAGCAGCCAAGAGAGGGGACAACTAGGGGCCCAGTACTTC. Its protein product is CASSQERGQLGAQYF.

This clonotype was seen at least ten times. CDR3 sequence: CASSLDGLVYNEQFF. The CDR3 DNA is TGTGCCAGCAGCTTAGACGGACTAGTCTACAATGAGCAGTTCTTC. The rearrangement links TRBV7-2 to TRBJ2-1; 7 bases map to TRBD2. Germline values: CDR1 SGHTA, CDR2 FQGNSA. Trimming cost V 1 base and J 3 bases; bases outside gene matches: 3. This CDR3 comprises 15 residues.

CDR3 DNA sequence: TGTGCCAGCAGTACCGGGACTCAGGAGGGCACAGATACGCAGTATTTT. Translated, it gives CASSTGTQEGTDTQYF. The V call is TRBV12-3 or TRBV12-4, the J call TRBJ2-3; D is possibly TRBD2 (6 bases). The CDR3 is made up of 16 amino acids. V was shortened by 5 bases and J by 1 base, with 16 bases between the two germline ends.

The J gene is TRBJ2-1, the V gene TRBV6-2 or TRBV6-3, with D perhaps TRBD2 (6 bases). Germline CDR1 reads MNHEY; CDR2 reads SVGEGT. V lost 2 bases to trimming and J lost 9 bases, with 17 bases between them. This CDR3 has 15 residues. The CDR3 region is CASSYRPAGEGEQFF. As DNA, the CDR3 is TGTGCCAGCAGTTACAGGCCAGCGGGCGAAGGTGAGCAGTTCTTC.

This clonotype was seen a handful of times. The V and J genes are TRBV20-1 and TRBJ1-1; a possible D gene is TRBD1 (6 bases). The V end lost 3 bases, the J end lost 0 bases, and 17 bases lay between the germline ends. CDR3 length equals 16 residues. Germline CDR1 DFQATT, CDR2 SNEGSKA (reference sequence). The CDR3 bases are TGCAGTGCTAGGGGCATAGGACAGCACATGAACACTGAAGCTTTCTTT. It translates to CSARGIGQHMNTEAFF.

The rearrangement joins TRBV18 to TRBJ2-1, with 10 nucleotides matching TRBD2. The CDR3 has 13 residues. V dropped 6 bases and J dropped 8; count of bases not matched to a gene: 4. CDR1 KGHSH and CDR2 LQKENI come from the germline V gene. Written as DNA, the CDR3 is TGTGCCAGCTCTGGGACTAGCGCCCATGAGCAGTTCTTC. It translates to CASSGTSAHEQFF.

The CDR3 DNA follows: TGTGCCAGCAGTTACTCGATAGCCCCGGGTAATGAAAAACTGTTTTTT. Translation: CASSYSIAPGNEKLFF. This rearrangement joins TRBV6-5 to TRBJ1-4, with D unresolved. Between the trimmed V and J ends, which lost 0 bases and 4 bases, there was a span of 12 bases. This CDR3 has 16 amino acids. CDR1 and CDR2 (germline): MNHEY, SVGAGI.

This clonotype was observed a handful of times. The chain has TRBV12-3 or TRBV12-4 and TRBJ2-7; 9 nucleotides line up with TRBD2. The V and J ends lost 2 bases and 5 bases, in that order; junction bases with no gene match: 7. This CDR3 is 15 amino acids long. CDR3 sequence reads: CASSLMAGGPNEQYF. CDR3 nucleotide sequence: TGTGCCAGCAGTTTAATGGCGGGAGGGCCCAACGAGCAGTACTTC.

The V and J genes are TRBV5-1 and TRBJ1-1, with D uncertain. The CDR3 consists of 15 residues. V was trimmed by 0 bases and J by 1 base, leaving 10 bases between them. CDR1 is SGHRS and CDR2 is YFSETQ in the germline V gene. The CDR3: CASSLAATPNTEAFF. CDR3 nucleotides: TGCGCCAGCAGCTTGGCTGCGACACCGAACACTGAAGCTTTCTTT.

V usage is TRBV20-1 and J usage is TRBJ2-2; D gene unclear. Germline V gene data show CDR1 as DFQATT and CDR2 as SNEGSKA (reference sequence). The CDR3 runs 12 residues. Trimming shortened V by 6 bases and J by 3 bases, and 8 bases separated the two germline ends. CDR3 sequence reads: CSAGGDTGELFF. The CDR3 DNA follows: TGCAGTGCGGGTGGAGACACCGGGGAGCTGTTTTTT.

Comment on this clonotype: This may be a read error: a much more frequent sequence differs by one nucleotide. In DNA, the CDR3 is TGCGCCAGCAGTAACCGGGGCTACGATGAGCAGTTCTTC. Protein: CASSNRGYDEQFF. This rearrangement joins TRBV5-1 to TRBJ2-1; D may correspond to TRBD1 or TRBD2 (5 bases each). The CDR3 is 13 residues long. Germline assignment: CDR1 SGHRS and CDR2 YFSETQ.

The V and J genes are TRBV7-2 and TRBJ2-1, with 13 positions matching TRBD2. After removal of 5 bases from V and 9 bases from J, the junction contained 7 bases not matched to a gene. Looked up from germline, CDR1 is SGHTA and CDR2 is FQGNSA. CDR3 size: 15 residues. CDR3 sequence: CASSQTGLAGFEQFF. CDR3 bases: TGTGCCAGCAGCCAAACGGGACTAGCGGGGTTTGAGCAGTTCTTC.

This clonotype was observed a few times. The genes are TRBV6-5 and TRBJ2-2; D is undetermined. In germline, CDR1 is MNHEY, CDR2 SVGAGI. The CDR3 is 14 residues long. V shed 4 bases and J shed 6 bases, with 12 bases lying between them. CDR3 residues: CASSSSIVPGELFF. CDR3 in DNA: TGTGCCAGCAGTTCATCTATAGTCCCCGGGGAGCTGTTTTTT.

The chain recombines TRBV7-2 with TRBJ2-7; 10 nucleotides align to TRBD1. Germline V lookup: CDR1 SGHTA, CDR2 FQGNSA. CDR3 length: 15 amino acids. Trimming took 2 bases from V and 6 from J; bases not matched to a gene: 7. The CDR3 loop reads CASSLLRTGGGEQYF. CDR3 nucleotide sequence: TGTGCCAGCAGCTTACTTAGGACAGGGGGAGGCGAGCAGTACTTC. Together with reference TRBV7-2 and TRBJ2-7, the CDR3 gives the full variable domain: GAGVSQSPSNKVTEKGKDVELRCDPISGHTALYWYRQSLGQGLEFLIYFQGNSAPDKSGLPSDRFSAERTGGSVSTLTIQRTQQEDSAVYLCASSLLRTGGGEQYFGPGTRLTVT.

The chain has TRBV20-1 and TRBJ1-2; 7 nucleotides line up with TRBD1. The CDR3 is made up of 14 amino acids. Germline assignment: CDR1 DFQATT and CDR2 SNEGSKA (reference sequence). The junction had 10 bases not matched to a gene; V was cut back by 3 bases and J by 6 bases. The CDR3 reads CSASRDSYLNGYTF. The CDR3 nucleotides read TGCAGTGCTAGCCGGGACAGCTACTTGAATGGCTACACCTTC.